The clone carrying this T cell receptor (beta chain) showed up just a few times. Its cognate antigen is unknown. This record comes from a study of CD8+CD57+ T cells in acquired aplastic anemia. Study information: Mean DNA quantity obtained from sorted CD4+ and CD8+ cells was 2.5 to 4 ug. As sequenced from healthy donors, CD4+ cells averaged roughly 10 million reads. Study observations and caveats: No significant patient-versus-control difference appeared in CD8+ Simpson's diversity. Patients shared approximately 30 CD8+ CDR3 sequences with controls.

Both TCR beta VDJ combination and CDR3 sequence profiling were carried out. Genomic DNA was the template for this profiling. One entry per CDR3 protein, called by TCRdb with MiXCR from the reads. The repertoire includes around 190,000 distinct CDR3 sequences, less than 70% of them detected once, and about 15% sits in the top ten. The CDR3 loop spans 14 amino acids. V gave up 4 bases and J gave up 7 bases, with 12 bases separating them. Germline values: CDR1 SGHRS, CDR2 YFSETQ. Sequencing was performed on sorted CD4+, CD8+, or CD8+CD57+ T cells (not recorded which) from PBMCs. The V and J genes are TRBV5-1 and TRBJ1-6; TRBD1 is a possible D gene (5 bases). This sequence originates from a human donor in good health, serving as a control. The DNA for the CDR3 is TGCGCCAGCAGCCCGGGACGGACCAATTCACCCCTCCACTTT. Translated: CASSPGRTNSPLHF.